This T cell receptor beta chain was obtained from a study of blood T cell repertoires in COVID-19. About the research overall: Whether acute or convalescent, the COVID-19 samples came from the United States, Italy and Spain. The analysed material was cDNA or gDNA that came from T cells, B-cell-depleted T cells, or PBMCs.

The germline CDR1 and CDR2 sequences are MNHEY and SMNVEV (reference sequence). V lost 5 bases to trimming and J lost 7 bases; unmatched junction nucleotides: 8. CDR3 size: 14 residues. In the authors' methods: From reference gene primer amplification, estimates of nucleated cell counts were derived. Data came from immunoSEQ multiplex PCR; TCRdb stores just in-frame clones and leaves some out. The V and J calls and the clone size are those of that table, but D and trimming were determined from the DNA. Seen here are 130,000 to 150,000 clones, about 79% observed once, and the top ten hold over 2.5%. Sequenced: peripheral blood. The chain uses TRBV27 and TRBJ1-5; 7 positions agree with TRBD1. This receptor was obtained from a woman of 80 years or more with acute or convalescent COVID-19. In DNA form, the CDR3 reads TGTGCCAGCAGTCCCCGACAGGGTAGGCAGCCCCAGCATTTT. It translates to CASSPRQGRQPQHF.